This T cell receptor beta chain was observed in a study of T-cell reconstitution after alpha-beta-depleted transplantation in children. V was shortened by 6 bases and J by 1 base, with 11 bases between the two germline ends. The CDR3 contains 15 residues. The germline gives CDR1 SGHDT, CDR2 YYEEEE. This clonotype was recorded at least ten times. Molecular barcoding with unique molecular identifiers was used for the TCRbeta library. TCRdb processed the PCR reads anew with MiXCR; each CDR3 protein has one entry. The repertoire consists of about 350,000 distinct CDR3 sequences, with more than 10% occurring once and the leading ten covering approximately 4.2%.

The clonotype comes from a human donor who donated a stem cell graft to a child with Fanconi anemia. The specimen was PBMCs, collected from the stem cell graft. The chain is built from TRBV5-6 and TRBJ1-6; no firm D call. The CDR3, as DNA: TGTGCCAGCAACCTGGACGGATCCTATAATTCACCCCTCCACTTT. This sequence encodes CASNLDGSYNSPLHF.